These 9 T cell receptor beta chains share one sample of origin, sequenced in a study of cytomegalovirus exposure and HLA in healthy donors. With 60 Vbeta and 13 Jbeta primers, the PCR was carried out. Sequenced by immunoSEQ multiplex PCR; TCRdb stores in-frame clones only, minus some. The sample carries about 190,000 clones, more than 75% recorded once. Material: PBMCs. These receptors were collected from a woman younger than 30 in good health and CMV-seronegative.

V is TRBV5-4 and J is TRBJ1-1; the D is unclear. Germline assignment: CDR1 SGHNT and CDR2 YYREEE (reference sequence). The CDR3 runs to 13 residues. With 4 bases removed from V and 3 bases from J, the gap between germline ends came to 10 bases. This CDR3 is CASSLTRDTEAFF. The DNA of the CDR3 is TGTGCCAGCAGCCTAACACGGGACACTGAAGCTTTCTTT.

The rearrangement joins TRBV6-1 to TRBJ2-7; D uncertain. CDR1 and CDR2 (germline): MNHNS, SASEGT. This CDR3 has 12 amino acids. The V end lost 6 bases, the J end lost 2 bases, and 8 bases lay between the germline ends. CDR3 nucleotides: TGTGCCAGCAGCGGGTGGACCTACGAGCAGTACTTC. Translated, it gives CASSGWTYEQYF.

The genes are TRBV10-1 and TRBJ1-1, with D possibly matching TRBD1 (5 bases). V was shortened by 6 bases and J by 3 bases, with 14 bases between the two germline ends. CDR1 WNHNN and CDR2 SYGVQD come from the germline V gene (reference sequence). This CDR3 is built from 14 residues. The CDR3 sequence: CASRERGEDTEAFF. CDR3 nucleotide sequence: TGCGCCAGCAGGGAGAGGGGCGAGGACACTGAAGCTTTCTTT.

The gene calls are TRBV7-2 and TRBJ2-2; TRBD1 matches 10 bases. CDR1 is SGHTA, CDR2 FQGNSA, per germline. This CDR3 is built from 15 residues. V lost 5 bases and J lost 5; bases outside the gene matches: 5. CDR3 nucleotide sequence: TGTGCCAGCAGCCGGGACAGGGGCGAGACCGGGGAGCTGTTTTTT. Amino acid sequence: CASSRDRGETGELFF.

V gene TRBV27 combines with J gene TRBJ1-2, with D hard to call. The germline CDR1 and CDR2 sequences are MNHEY and SMNVEV (reference sequence). The CDR3 runs to 15 residues. V lost 8 bases to trimming and J lost 2 bases, with 18 bases between them. As DNA, the CDR3 is TGTGCCAGCCAATCTCTCTGGGCTGGGAACTATGGCTACACCTTC. Translated, it gives CASQSLWAGNYGYTF.

V usage is TRBV29-1 and J usage is TRBJ1-2, with D uncertain. Germline V CDR1 and CDR2: SQVTM, ANQGSEA. CDR3 length: 12 residues. V was trimmed by 3 bases and J by 6 bases, leaving 11 bases between them. As DNA, the CDR3 is TGCAGCGTTGATTCAGGTTTGGATGGCTACACCTTC. Translated: CSVDSGLDGYTF.

This clone appeared a single time. V and J are TRBV2 and TRBJ2-2; 12 nucleotides agree with TRBD2. The CDR3 is made up of 17 amino acids. V was clipped by 4 bases and J by 8 bases; unmatched bases: 11. The germline V gene has CDR1 SNHLY and CDR2 FYNNEI. As DNA, the CDR3 is TGTGCCAGCAGTGTCCCTAGCGGGGGGGCTTTTCTAGGGGAGCTGTTTTTT. Translating gives CASSVPSGGAFLGELFF.

Comments on this clone: At the DNA level, this CDR3 is encoded by other sequences in the same sample as well. This chain connects TRBV29-1 to TRBJ2-5; 11 bases agree with TRBD2. Germline CDR1 and CDR2: SQVTM and ANQGSEA. The CDR3 extends over 14 amino acids. Trimming cost V 3 bases and J 2 bases; bases outside gene matches: 2. The CDR3 sequence is CSVDGTSGQETQYF. Written as DNA, the CDR3 is TGCAGCGTTGACGGGACTAGCGGTCAAGAGACCCAGTACTTC.

CDR3 sequence reads: CASSIGREGHEQYF. In nucleotides, the CDR3 is TGCGCCAGCAGTATAGGGCGGGAGGGTCACGAGCAGTACTTC. The chain is built from TRBV10-2 and TRBJ2-7; 9 nucleotides line up with TRBD2. The CDR3 spans 14 residues. V shed 5 bases and J 5 bases; nucleotides not matched to a gene: 7. Germline V gene data show CDR1 as WSHSY and CDR2 as SAAADI.